The clone carrying this TCR beta chain was counted only a few times. Its antigen remains unidentified. TCRdb re-derived calls from the RACE reads in MiXCR, one entry per CDR3 protein. The table includes around 80,000 distinct CDR3 sequences, over 6.5% detected once. Stated time point: healthy volunteer bleed at 6 weeks. The template was total RNA from unfractionated whole blood. These data belong to a study of human T cells and chemical hapten exposure. Study background: Small pooled library volume differences mainly caused per-sample TCR yield variation.

Germline V CDR1 and CDR2: MNHEY, SVGAGI. J lost 2 bases, V lost 4 bases, and 7 bases had no gene match. The CDR3 runs to 15 residues. General study points: TCRs above 1 in 1000 frequency did not change with DPC sensitization.

The material sequenced was whole blood. The V call is TRBV6-5, the J call TRBJ2-5; 7 nucleotides agree with TRBD1. This receptor was taken from a male donor in good health. Some clones in this sample may be carry-over from other donors' samples. Written as DNA, the CDR3 is TGTGCCAGCAGTTCCCTACAGGGGCCGCAAGAGACCCAGTACTTC. Encoded protein: CASSSLQGPQETQYF.